The source of this T cell receptor (beta chain) is a study of vaccination effects on CD4 cells after COVID-19. Findings and limits, study-wide: Healthy vaccinees showed cross-reactivity with common cold coronaviruses in only 1 of 255 vaccine-induced clones.

For this clone: The antigen is undetermined.

V was shortened by 0 bases and J by 6 bases, with 7 bases between the two germline ends. This CDR3 spans 13 amino acids. The germline gives CDR1 SGHRS, CDR2 YFSETQ. Measured with immunoSEQ multiplex PCR; TCRdb has only the in-frame clones, and not every one. Here the sample spans roughly 25,000 clones, 70% to 75% being singletons. Within the ViraFEST assay, antigen-specific CD4+ T cells underwent expansion with viral peptide pools prior to sequencing. Culture lasted around eleven days before CD4+ T cell isolation. The vaccine recipients had no prior SARS-CoV-2 infection, with negative nucleocapsid antibodies. Every well got 1.5 million to 2.5 million PBMC, which were grown with 8.5 to 10 IU/ml IL-2 and roughly 10 ug/ml peptides. A half-medium replacement with IL-2 medium was carried out on days 3 and 7.

Sequences were derived from CD4+ T cells from PBMCs cultured with SARS-CoV-2 spike peptides, sampled before COVID-19 vaccination. The TCR sequence derives from a human donor who received a COVID-19 vaccine. The chain combines TRBV5-1 with TRBJ2-1; D is perhaps TRBD1 or TRBD2 (5 bases each). The CDR3 reads CASSLGGVNEQFF. CDR3 bases: TGCGCCAGCAGCTTGGGAGGGGTCAATGAGCAGTTCTTC.